The present entry profiles one T cell receptor (beta chain) with its context. As yet, its antigen is unknown. Per the germline V gene, CDR1 is SGHRS and CDR2 is YFSETQ. V lost 3 bases to trimming and J lost 0 bases; unmatched junction nucleotides: 5. The length of the CDR3 is 17 residues. These data originate in a study of cytomegalovirus exposure and HLA in healthy donors. Findings and limits, study-wide: The analysis excluded some indistinguishable V segments, including TRBV6-2 and TRBV6-3.

The PCR used 60 Vbeta and 13 Jbeta primers. TCRdb's table, derived via immunoSEQ multiplex PCR, lists solely in-frame clones and lacks some. The data contain approximately 75,000 clones, 84% of them singletons. V usage is TRBV5-1 and J usage is TRBJ2-3; 12 positions agree with TRBD2. Sequencing was done on a sample of PBMCs. This receptor was taken from a man aged 70 or older in good health and CMV-seropositive. The CDR3 reads CASSYRTSGISTDTQYF. The CDR3 region has the DNA TGCGCCAGCAGCTACCGGACTAGCGGGATTAGCACAGATACGCAGTATTTT. Supplemented by reference TRBV5-1 and TRBJ2-3, the full variable domain reads KAGVTQTPRYLIKTRGQQVTLSCSPISGHRSVSWYQQTPGQGLQFLFEYFSETQRNKGNFPGRFSGRQFSNSRSEMNVSTLELGDSALYLCASSYRTSGISTDTQYFGPGTRLTVL.